This TCR beta chain was documented in a study of long-term antiretroviral therapy in people with HIV. The study, taken as a whole, reports: Although diversity increased after ART, it remained lower than in transplant donor controls. Before ART, certain clones expanded, and these dominated the repertoire at all time points.

For this clone: Its specificity is not known.

From germline, CDR1 is SGHRS and CDR2 YFSETQ. CDR3 length: 14 residues. V lost 3 bases to trimming and J lost 0 bases, with 10 bases between them. The run of the v3.0 immunoSEQ assay was at survey level. Profiled with immunoSEQ multiplex PCR; TCRdb holds only in-frame clones, not every one. This sample has tens of thousands of clones, with roughly 80% found just once. This sequence originates from a man younger than 40 with HIV. The sequenced sample was unsorted PBMCs, obtained roughly 6.2 years after starting antiretroviral therapy. The chain is built from TRBV5-1 and TRBJ2-7; D unresolved. CDR3 in DNA: TGCGCCAGCAGCTCCTACAAGAGCTCCTACGAGCAGTACTTC. Protein sequence: CASSSYKSSYEQYF. Full variable domain (rest looked up from reference TRBV5-1 and TRBJ2-7): KAGVTQTPRYLIKTRGQQVTLSCSPISGHRSVSWYQQTPGQGLQFLFEYFSETQRNKGNFPGRFSGRQFSNSRSEMNVSTLELGDSALYLCASSSYKSSYEQYFGPGTRLTVT.